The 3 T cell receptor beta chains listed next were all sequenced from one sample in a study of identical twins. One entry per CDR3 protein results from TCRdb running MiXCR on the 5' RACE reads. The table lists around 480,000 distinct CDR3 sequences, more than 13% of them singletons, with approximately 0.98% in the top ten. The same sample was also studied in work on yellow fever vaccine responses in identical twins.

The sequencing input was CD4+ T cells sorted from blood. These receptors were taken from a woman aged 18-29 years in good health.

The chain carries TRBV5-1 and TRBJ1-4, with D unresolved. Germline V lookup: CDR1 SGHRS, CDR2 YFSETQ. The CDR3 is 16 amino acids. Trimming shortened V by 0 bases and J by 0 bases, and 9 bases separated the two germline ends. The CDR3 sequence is CASSLDRSATNEKLFF. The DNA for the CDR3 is TGCGCCAGCAGCTTGGACAGATCCGCAACTAATGAAAAACTGTTTTTT.

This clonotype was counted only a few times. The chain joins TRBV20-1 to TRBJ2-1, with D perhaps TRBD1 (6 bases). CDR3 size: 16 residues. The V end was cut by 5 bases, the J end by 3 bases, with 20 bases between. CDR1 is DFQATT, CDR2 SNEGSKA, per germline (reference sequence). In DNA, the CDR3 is TGCAGTGCTCATGACGGCGGCAGGGGTAACTACAATGAGCAGTTCTTC. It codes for CSAHDGGRGNYNEQFF.

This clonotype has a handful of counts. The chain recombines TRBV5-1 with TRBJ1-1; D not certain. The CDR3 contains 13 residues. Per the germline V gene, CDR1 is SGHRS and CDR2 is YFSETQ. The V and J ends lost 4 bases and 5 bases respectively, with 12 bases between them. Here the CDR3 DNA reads TGCGCCAGCAGCGAGGGTAAAAGTACTGAAGCTTTCTTT. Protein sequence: CASSEGKSTEAFF. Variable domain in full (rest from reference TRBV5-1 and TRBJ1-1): KAGVTQTPRYLIKTRGQQVTLSCSPISGHRSVSWYQQTPGQGLQFLFEYFSETQRNKGNFPGRFSGRQFSNSRSEMNVSTLELGDSALYLCASSEGKSTEAFFGQGTRLTVV.